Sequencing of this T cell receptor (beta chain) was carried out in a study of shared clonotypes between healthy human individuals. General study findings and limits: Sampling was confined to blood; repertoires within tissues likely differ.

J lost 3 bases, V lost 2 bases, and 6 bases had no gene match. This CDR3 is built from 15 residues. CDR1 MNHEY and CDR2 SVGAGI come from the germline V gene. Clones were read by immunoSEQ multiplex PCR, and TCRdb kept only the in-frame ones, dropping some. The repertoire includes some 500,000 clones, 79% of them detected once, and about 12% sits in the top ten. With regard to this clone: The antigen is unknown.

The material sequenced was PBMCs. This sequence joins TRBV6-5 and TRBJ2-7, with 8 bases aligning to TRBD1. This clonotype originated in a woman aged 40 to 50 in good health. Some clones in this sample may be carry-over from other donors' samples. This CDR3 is CASSYHVTGVYEQYF. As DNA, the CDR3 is TGTGCCAGCAGTTACCATGTGACAGGGGTCTACGAGCAGTACTTC.